This T cell receptor (beta chain) was sequenced in a study of T cell repertoires in ileal Crohn's disease. About the study: Every patient was operated on for stricturing (around 61%) or penetrating (39%) complications.

Germline V lookup: CDR1 MGHRA, CDR2 YSYEKL. Losses at the gene ends were 0 bases for V and 7 bases for J; bases not matched to a gene: 11. The length of the CDR3 is 18 residues. Eligibility required adulthood, ileal or ileocolonic Crohn's disease and indicated ileocolonic resection. Clones were read by immunoSEQ multiplex PCR, and TCRdb kept only the in-frame ones, dropping some. The data contain approximately 5,400 clones, more than 65% of them seen just once; the ten biggest clones take up about 12%. The source material was ileal tissue. The V and J genes are TRBV4-1 and TRBJ2-1; 11 nucleotides line up with TRBD2. This TCR came from an adult with Crohn's disease. CDR3 DNA sequence: TGCGCCAGCAGCCAAGACCCTTCTAGCGGGGGGTTCAGGAATGAGCAGTTCTTC. Translating it yields CASSQDPSSGGFRNEQFF.